These 24 T cell receptor beta chains share one sample of origin, sequenced in a study of blood T cell repertoires in COVID-19. Sequencing was performed with immunoSEQ multiplex PCR; in TCRdb, only in-frame clones are kept and a portion is missing. The sample lists approximately 300,000 clones, 90% occurring once. Sequenced sample: peripheral blood. The receptors stem from a woman between 45 and 60 years old with COVID-19, enrolled during active disease.

This chain links TRBV5-1 with TRBJ1-1, with D perhaps matching TRBD1 (5 bases). Germline V gene lookup returns CDR1 SGHRS and CDR2 YFSETQ. The CDR3 totals 14 residues. Trimming took 3 bases from V and 0 from J, leaving 9 bases between them. The CDR3: CASSSDSLNTEAFF. As DNA, the CDR3 is TGCGCCAGCAGCTCCGACAGCTTGAACACTGAAGCTTTCTTT.

The V gene is TRBV5-5, the J gene TRBJ2-3; TRBD2 aligns across 9 bases. V lost 4 bases and J lost 8; bases outside the gene matches: 8. Germline values: CDR1 SGHKS, CDR2 YYEKEE (reference sequence). CDR3 length: 14 residues. The CDR3 loop is CASSPGVAGVTQYF. Written as DNA, the CDR3 is TGTGCCAGCAGCCCCGGGGTAGCGGGAGTTACGCAGTATTTT.

This clone was seen a single time. This chain connects TRBV5-5 to TRBJ2-1, with 8 bases identical to TRBD1. Trimming cost V 4 bases and J 3 bases; bases outside gene matches: 6. Per germline, CDR1 SGHKS and CDR2 YYEKEE (reference sequence). The CDR3 is 15 amino acids. Written as DNA, the CDR3 is TGTGCCAGCAGCAGACAGACAGGGGACTACAATGAGCAGTTCTTC. Translated: CASSRQTGDYNEQFF.

This chain joins TRBV5-8 and TRBJ2-1, with a possible D match to TRBD2 (5 bases). V was shortened by 2 bases and J by 0 bases, with 12 bases between the two germline ends. CDR1 and CDR2 (germline): SGHTS, YDEGEE. This CDR3 has 16 amino acids. CDR3 protein: CASSFFMGSSYNEQFF. DNA for the CDR3: TGTGCCAGCAGCTTTTTTATGGGGAGCTCCTACAATGAGCAGTTCTTC.

The chain recombines TRBV10-3 with TRBJ2-7; D possibly corresponds to TRBD1 (6 bases). V was shortened by 10 bases and J by 3 bases, with 16 bases between the two germline ends. There are 13 residues in the CDR3. Germline CDR1 reads ENHRY; CDR2 reads SYGVKD. The CDR3 spells CATRRQEDYEQYF. CDR3 coding DNA: TGTGCCACGCGGCGACAGGAGGACTACGAGCAGTACTTC.

The chain carries TRBV27 and TRBJ1-5; 7 positions agree with TRBD1. This CDR3 is 16 amino acids long. CDR1 MNHEY and CDR2 SMNVEV come from the germline V gene (reference sequence). The trim removed 5 bases at V and 6 bases at J, leaving 13 bases unmatched. The CDR3 protein is CASSGYGDSRAQPQHF. Here the CDR3 DNA reads TGTGCCAGCAGTGGATACGGGGACAGTAGAGCTCAGCCCCAGCATTTT.

V and J are TRBV5-4 and TRBJ2-7; TRBD1 aligns across 7 bases. V gave up 3 bases and J gave up 4 bases; unmatched junction bases: 7. The CDR3 extends over 14 amino acids. The germline CDR1 and CDR2 sequences are SGHNT and YYREEE (reference sequence). CDR3 sequence reads: CASSSRQGLYEQYF. Here the CDR3 DNA reads TGTGCCAGCAGCTCAAGACAGGGATTGTACGAGCAGTACTTC.

V and J are TRBV6-2 or TRBV6-3 and TRBJ1-2; D not certain. The CDR3 is 14 amino acids. Trimming stripped 6 bases from V and 2 bases from J, with 13 bases between. Germline V CDR1 and CDR2: MNHEY, SVGEGT. This chain's CDR3 is CASSSQTLNYGYTF. The CDR3, as DNA: TGTGCCAGCAGCTCTCAGACTCTCAACTATGGCTACACCTTC.

There are a few counts of this clone. This sequence joins TRBV27 and TRBJ1-5, with D perhaps matching TRBD1 (6 bases). The CDR3 runs 16 residues. Trimming removed 5 bases from V and 1 base from J, with 15 bases in between. Per the germline V gene, CDR1 is MNHEY and CDR2 is SMNVEV (reference sequence). The CDR3 nucleotides read TGTGCCAGCAGTCCACAGGGTCGGTGGAGCAATCAGCCCCAGCATTTT. Amino acid sequence: CASSPQGRWSNQPQHF.

J is TRBJ2-2 and V is TRBV19; 8 bases align to TRBD1. CDR3 size: 16 residues. Germline CDR1 reads LNHDA; CDR2 reads SQIVND (reference sequence). V lost 1 base, J lost 6 bases, and 7 bases stayed unmatched. Written as DNA, the CDR3 is TGTGCCAGTAGTATAGGGGGCAGGGGGCTAGCCGGGGAGCTGTTTTTT. Amino acids: CASSIGGRGLAGELFF.

V is TRBV12-2 and J is TRBJ2-1; the table's D call TRBD1 went unverified against the DNA. TRBV12-2 is a listed pseudogene. The CDR3 sequence is 14 residues long. CDR3 coding DNA: TGTGCAAGTCGCTTATACCACAGGGACAATGAGCAGTTCTTC. The encoded protein is CASRLYHRDNEQFF.

The V and J genes are TRBV24-1 and TRBJ2-1; D is perhaps TRBD1 (5 bases). The germline V gene has CDR1 KGHDR and CDR2 SFDVKD. V was shortened by 4 bases and J by 0 bases, with 12 bases between the two germline ends. This CDR3 has 16 amino acids. The CDR3 is CATSDRVGSSYNEQFF. In DNA, the CDR3 is TGTGCCACCAGTGACAGGGTTGGTAGCTCCTACAATGAGCAGTTCTTC.

The chain combines TRBV7-8 with TRBJ1-2; D is perhaps TRBD1 (5 bases). The CDR3 runs 14 residues. Trimming took off 2 bases at V and 3 bases at J, with 10 bases between the two ends. Germline CDR1 SGHVS, CDR2 FQNEAQ. The CDR3 bases are TGTGCCAGCAGCTTATCGGAGACAGACTATGGCTACACCTTC. Protein: CASSLSETDYGYTF.

The chain combines TRBV30 with TRBJ2-1; 12 nucleotides match TRBD1. Germline CDR1 and CDR2: GTSNPN and SVGIG (reference sequence). Trimming cost V 3 bases and J 9 bases; bases outside gene matches: 6. The CDR3 extends over 14 amino acids. Here the CDR3 reads CAWRGTGGWGEQFF. The CDR3 DNA is TGTGCCTGGAGGGGGACAGGGGGCTGGGGTGAGCAGTTCTTC.

V gene TRBV3-1 (or the pseudogene TRBV3-2) combines with J gene TRBJ1-5; the D gene is possibly TRBD1 (6 bases). Looked up from germline, CDR1 is LGHDT and CDR2 is YNNKEL (reference sequence). Trimming left V 1 base short and J 2 bases short, with 9 bases between. This CDR3 is built from 15 residues. Here the CDR3 reads CASSQGSGGNQPQHF. The CDR3 bases are TGTGCCAGCAGCCAAGGGTCAGGGGGCAATCAGCCCCAGCATTTT.

This chain uses TRBV6-5 with TRBJ1-1; perhaps TRBD1 as D (5 bases). Germline CDR1 reads MNHEY; CDR2 reads SVGAGI. The V and J ends lost 6 bases and 4 bases respectively, with 12 bases between them. This CDR3 spans 13 amino acids. Here the CDR3 DNA reads TGTGCCAGCAGCAACTGGGGGGGCACTGAAGCTTTCTTT. It is translated as CASSNWGGTEAFF.

The chain couples TRBV6-1 to TRBJ2-7; no firm D call. Germline V CDR1 and CDR2: MNHNS, SASEGT. The CDR3 is 13 residues long. Deletions cut 2 bases from V and 3 bases from J, with 8 bases between. The CDR3 region is CASSEQLHYEQYF. CDR3 DNA sequence: TGTGCCAGCAGTGAACAGTTGCACTACGAGCAGTACTTC.

The rearrangement joins TRBV5-1 to TRBJ1-2, with D tentatively TRBD1 (5 bases). CDR1 is SGHRS, CDR2 YFSETQ, per germline. The CDR3 runs to 17 residues. Trimming left V 3 bases short and J 1 base short, with 19 bases between. The DNA for the CDR3 is TGCGCCAGCAGCTCCGGTGCGGGGAAGGGGATTAACTATGGCTACACCTTC. Translation gives CASSSGAGKGINYGYTF. The full variable domain, rest sourced from reference TRBV5-1 and TRBJ1-2, is KAGVTQTPRYLIKTRGQQVTLSCSPISGHRSVSWYQQTPGQGLQFLFEYFSETQRNKGNFPGRFSGRQFSNSRSEMNVSTLELGDSALYLCASSSGAGKGINYGYTFGSGTRLTVV.

The chain combines TRBV3-1 (or the pseudogene TRBV3-2) with TRBJ1-1; TRBD1 is a possible D gene (6 bases). The germline V and J ends were trimmed by 7 bases and 5 bases, with 23 bases remaining between them. Germline V gene lookup returns CDR1 LGHDT and CDR2 YNNKEL (reference sequence). The CDR3 length is 16 residues. CDR3 residues: CASTPSGGRLWTEAFF. The CDR3 bases are TGTGCCAGCACCCCGTCGGGGGGCAGACTTTGGACTGAAGCTTTCTTT.

The V gene is TRBV4-1, the J gene TRBJ2-3; D remains ambiguous. V dropped 1 base and J dropped 0 bases, with 11 bases sitting between them. CDR3 length: 16 amino acids. The germline gives CDR1 MGHRA, CDR2 YSYEKL. CDR3 nucleotide sequence: TGCGCCAGCAGCCAAGTCGGAGCGTCTAGCACAGATACGCAGTATTTT. It translates to CASSQVGASSTDTQYF.

As to this clone: Other DNA sequences from this sample encode an identical CDR3 as well. V and J are TRBV18 and TRBJ1-4; TRBD1 matches at 7 bases. CDR1 is KGHSH, CDR2 LQKENI, per germline. The CDR3 runs to 16 residues. J gave up 2 bases and V 1 base, and 4 bases lay outside the gene matches. CDR3 protein: CASSPQQGSTNEKLFF. The CDR3, as DNA: TGTGCCAGCTCACCACAACAGGGGTCTACTAATGAAAAACTGTTTTTT.

The rearrangement uses TRBV9 and TRBJ2-1; 9 bases match TRBD2. Germline V gene data show CDR1 as SGDLS and CDR2 as YYNGEE. CDR3 length: 16 amino acids. V lost 3 bases to trimming and J lost 9 bases; unmatched junction nucleotides: 13. The CDR3 coding sequence is TGTGCCAGCAGCGAGGGACTAGCATCCCTACTGGGTGAGCAGTTCTTC. Its protein is CASSEGLASLLGEQFF. Variable domain in full (rest from reference TRBV9 and TRBJ2-1): DSGVTQTPKHLITATGQRVTLRCSPRSGDLSVYWYQQSLDQGLQFLIQYYNGEERAKGNILERFSAQQFPDLHSELNLSSLELGDSALYFCASSEGLASLLGEQFFGPGTRLTVL.

The rearrangement uses TRBV2 and TRBJ1-5; perhaps TRBD1 as D (5 bases). Germline loops: CDR1 SNHLY, CDR2 FYNNEI. This CDR3 has 15 residues. Trimming took 6 bases from V and 4 from J, leaving 16 bases between them. The CDR3 reads CASSRIAGRNQPQHF. The DNA for the CDR3 is TGTGCCAGCAGCCGAATCGCAGGGAGGAATCAGCCCCAGCATTTT.

CDR3 coding DNA: TGTGCCAGCAGCGAGGGGACAAGTAAGAATGAAAAACTGTTTTTT. Its translation: CASSEGTSKNEKLFF. The rearrangement uses TRBV2 and TRBJ1-4; D might be TRBD1 (6 bases). V lost 6 bases to trimming and J lost 5 bases, with 16 bases between them. Germline V gene lookup returns CDR1 SNHLY and CDR2 FYNNEI. The CDR3 is 15 amino acids.